The present entry profiles one T cell receptor (beta chain) with its context. Antigen unknown. CDR1 and CDR2 (germline): SGHRS, YFSETQ. CDR3 length: 15 amino acids. J gave up 0 bases and V 5 bases, and 3 bases lay outside the gene matches. The data are from a study of radiotherapy plus CTLA-4 blockade in lung cancer. Whole-study context: Objective response was observed in roughly 20% of patients, and disease control in roughly 30%. General study points: After radiotherapy and ipilimumab, tumor-derived clones expanded in peripheral blood. Early blood T cell clone dynamics reportedly forecast response best, with interferon-beta.

The data were produced by immunoSEQ multiplex PCR, yet TCRdb's version contains in-frame clones alone and is incomplete. This sample carries about 33,000 clones, about 81% of them seen once, and the ten largest clones take 20% to 25%. Enrolled patients, whose metastatic non-small-cell lung cancer was chemo-refractory, received focal radiation plus CTLA-4 blockade with ipilimumab. The starting material was peripheral blood, obtained from a patient treated with radiotherapy plus ipilimumab. This clonotype originated in a human donor with non-small cell lung cancer that progressed on radiotherapy plus ipilimumab. This chain links TRBV5-1 with TRBJ2-2; 8 nucleotides line up with TRBD2. CDR3 bases: TGCGCCAGCAGTCCAGCGGGGGCGAACACCGGGGAGCTGTTTTTT. Protein sequence: CASSPAGANTGELFF.